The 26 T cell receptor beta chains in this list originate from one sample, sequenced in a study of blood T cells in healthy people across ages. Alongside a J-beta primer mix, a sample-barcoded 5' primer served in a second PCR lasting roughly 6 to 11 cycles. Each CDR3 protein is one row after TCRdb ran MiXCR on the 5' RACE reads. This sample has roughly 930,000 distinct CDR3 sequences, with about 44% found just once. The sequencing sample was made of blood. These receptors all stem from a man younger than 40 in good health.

CDR3 loop: CASSYSGGGQETQYF. In DNA form, the CDR3 reads TGTGCCAGCAGTTACTCGGGAGGGGGACAAGAGACCCAGTACTTC. The rearrangement joins TRBV6-5 to TRBJ2-5, with D maybe TRBD2 (7 bases). CDR1 is MNHEY and CDR2 is SVGAGI in the germline V gene. V lost 0 bases and J lost 2, with 10 bases in between. The CDR3 spans 15 residues.

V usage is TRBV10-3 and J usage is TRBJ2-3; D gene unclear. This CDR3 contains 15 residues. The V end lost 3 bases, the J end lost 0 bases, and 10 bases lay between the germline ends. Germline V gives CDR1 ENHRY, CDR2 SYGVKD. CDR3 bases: TGTGCCATCAGTGACTCCATTACTAGCACAGATACGCAGTATTTT. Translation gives CAISDSITSTDTQYF.

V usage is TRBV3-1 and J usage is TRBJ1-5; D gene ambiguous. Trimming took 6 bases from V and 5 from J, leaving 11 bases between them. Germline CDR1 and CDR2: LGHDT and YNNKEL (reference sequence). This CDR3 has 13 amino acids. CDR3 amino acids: CASSPRVDQPQHF. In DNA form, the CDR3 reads TGTGCCAGCAGTCCCCGAGTGGATCAGCCCCAGCATTTT.

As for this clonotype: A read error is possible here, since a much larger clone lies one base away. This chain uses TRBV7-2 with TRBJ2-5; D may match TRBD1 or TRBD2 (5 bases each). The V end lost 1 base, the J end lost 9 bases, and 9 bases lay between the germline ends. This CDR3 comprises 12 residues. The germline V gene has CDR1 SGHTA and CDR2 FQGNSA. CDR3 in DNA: TGTGCCAGCAGCTTAGATCTGGGGGCCCAGTACTTC. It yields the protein CASSLDLGAQYF.

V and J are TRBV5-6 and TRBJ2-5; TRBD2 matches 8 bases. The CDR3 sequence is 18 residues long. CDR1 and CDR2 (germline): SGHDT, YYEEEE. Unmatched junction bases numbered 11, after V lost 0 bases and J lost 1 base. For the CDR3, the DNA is TGTGCCAGCAGCTTGGAAAGCGGGGGCCCTTACCCCCAAGAGACCCAGTACTTC. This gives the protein CASSLESGGPYPQETQYF.

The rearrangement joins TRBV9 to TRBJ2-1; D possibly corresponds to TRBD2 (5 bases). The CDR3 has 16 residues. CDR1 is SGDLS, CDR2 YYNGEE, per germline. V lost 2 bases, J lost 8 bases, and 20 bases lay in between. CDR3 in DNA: TGTGCCAGCAGCGTTACTCCGGGATCCCACCGGGATGAGCAGTTCTTC. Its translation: CASSVTPGSHRDEQFF.

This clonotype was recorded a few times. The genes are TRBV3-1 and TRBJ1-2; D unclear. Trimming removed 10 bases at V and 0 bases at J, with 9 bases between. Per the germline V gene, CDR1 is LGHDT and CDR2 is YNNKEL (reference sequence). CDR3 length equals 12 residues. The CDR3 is CATQQANYGYTF. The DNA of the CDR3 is TGTGCCACCCAGCAGGCTAACTATGGCTACACCTTC.

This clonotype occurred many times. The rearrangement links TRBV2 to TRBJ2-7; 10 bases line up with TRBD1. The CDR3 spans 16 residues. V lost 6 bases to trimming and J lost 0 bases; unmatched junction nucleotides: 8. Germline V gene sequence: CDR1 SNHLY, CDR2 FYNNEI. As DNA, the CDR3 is TGTGCCAGCAGCGCCTCTAGACAGGGGGCCTCCTACGAGCAGTACTTC. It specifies CASSASRQGASYEQYF.

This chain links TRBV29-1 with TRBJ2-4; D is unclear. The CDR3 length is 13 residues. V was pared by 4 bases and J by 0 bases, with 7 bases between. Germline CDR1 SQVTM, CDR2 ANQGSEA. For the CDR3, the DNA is TGCAGCGTTGTTGGATTAGCCAAAAACATTCAGTACTTC. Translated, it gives CSVVGLAKNIQYF.

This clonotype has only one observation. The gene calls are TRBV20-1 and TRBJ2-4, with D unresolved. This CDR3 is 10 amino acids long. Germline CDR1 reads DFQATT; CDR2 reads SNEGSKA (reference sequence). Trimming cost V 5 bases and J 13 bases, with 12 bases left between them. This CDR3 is CSAPRTWQYF. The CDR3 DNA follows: TGCAGTGCTCCTCGGACGTGGCAGTACTTC.

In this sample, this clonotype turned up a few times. In nucleotides, the CDR3 is TGCAGCGTTGGTTCCGGGACTGCTACGAGGCAGTACTTC. Its translation is CSVGSGTATRQYF. The genes are TRBV29-1 and TRBJ2-7, with TRBD2 as a possible D gene (6 bases). Germline CDR1 reads SQVTM; CDR2 reads ANQGSEA. The CDR3 is 13 residues long. With 4 bases removed from V and 9 bases from J, the gap between germline ends came to 19 bases.

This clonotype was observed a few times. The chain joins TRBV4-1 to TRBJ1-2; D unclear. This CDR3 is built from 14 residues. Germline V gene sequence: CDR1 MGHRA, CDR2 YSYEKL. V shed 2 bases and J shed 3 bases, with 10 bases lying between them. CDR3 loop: CASSQSRVHYGYTF. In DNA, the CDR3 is TGCGCCAGCAGCCAAAGCCGAGTCCACTATGGCTACACCTTC.

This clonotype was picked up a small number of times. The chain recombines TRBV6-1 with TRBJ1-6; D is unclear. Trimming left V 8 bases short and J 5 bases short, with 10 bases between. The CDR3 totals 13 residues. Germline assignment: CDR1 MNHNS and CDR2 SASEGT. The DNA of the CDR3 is TGTGCCAGCCTCGCTGGTGATAATTCACCCCTCCACTTT. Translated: CASLAGDNSPLHF.

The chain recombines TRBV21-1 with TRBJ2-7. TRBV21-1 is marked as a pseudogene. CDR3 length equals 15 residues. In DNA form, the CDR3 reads TGTGCCAGCAGCAAACTCAGCAGGAGCTCCTACGAGCAGTACTTC. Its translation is CASSKLSRSSYEQYF.

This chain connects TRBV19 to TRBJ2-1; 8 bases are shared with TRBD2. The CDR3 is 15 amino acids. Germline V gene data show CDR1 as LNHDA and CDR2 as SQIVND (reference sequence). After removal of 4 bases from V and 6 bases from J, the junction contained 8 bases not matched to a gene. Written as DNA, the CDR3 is TGTGCCAGTAGTAGCGGGGGGCGAAGTTTCAATGAGCAGTTCTTC. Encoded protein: CASSSGGRSFNEQFF.

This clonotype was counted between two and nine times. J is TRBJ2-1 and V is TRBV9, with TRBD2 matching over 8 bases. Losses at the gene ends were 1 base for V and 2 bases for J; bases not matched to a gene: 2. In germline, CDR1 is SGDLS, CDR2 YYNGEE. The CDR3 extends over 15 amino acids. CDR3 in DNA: TGTGCCAGCAGCGTAAGTAGCGGGGCCTACAATGAGCAGTTCTTC. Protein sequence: CASSVSSGAYNEQFF.

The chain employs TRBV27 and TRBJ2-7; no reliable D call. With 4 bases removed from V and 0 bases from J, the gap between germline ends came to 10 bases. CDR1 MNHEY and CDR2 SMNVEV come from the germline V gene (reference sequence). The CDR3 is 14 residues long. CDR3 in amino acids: CASSSDGNSYEQYF. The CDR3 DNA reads TGTGCCAGCAGTTCGGACGGCAACTCCTACGAGCAGTACTTC.

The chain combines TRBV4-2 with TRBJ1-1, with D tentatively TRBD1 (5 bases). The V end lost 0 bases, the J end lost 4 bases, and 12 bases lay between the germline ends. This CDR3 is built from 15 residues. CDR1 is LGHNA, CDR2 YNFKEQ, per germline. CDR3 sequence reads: CASSQDRAGTTEAFF. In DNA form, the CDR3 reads TGTGCCAGCAGCCAAGATAGGGCAGGGACCACTGAAGCTTTCTTT.

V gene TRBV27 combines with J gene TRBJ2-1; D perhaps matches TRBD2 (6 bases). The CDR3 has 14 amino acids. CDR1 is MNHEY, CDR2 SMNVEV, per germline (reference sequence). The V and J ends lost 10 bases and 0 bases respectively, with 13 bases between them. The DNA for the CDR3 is TGTGCCACCTCGCGGGGTTTCTCCTACAATGAGCAGTTCTTC. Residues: CATSRGFSYNEQFF.

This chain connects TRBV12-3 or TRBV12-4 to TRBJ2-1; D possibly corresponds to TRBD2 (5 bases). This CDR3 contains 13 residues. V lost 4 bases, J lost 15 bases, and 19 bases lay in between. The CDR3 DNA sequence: TGTGCCAGCAGTTATGAGGGAGCTTTACGTTGGTTCTTC. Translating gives CASSYEGALRWFF.

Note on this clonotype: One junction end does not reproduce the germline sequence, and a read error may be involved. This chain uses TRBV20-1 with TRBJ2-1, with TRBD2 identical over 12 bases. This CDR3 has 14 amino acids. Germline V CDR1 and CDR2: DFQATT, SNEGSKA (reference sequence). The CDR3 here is CGARTSGEYNEQFF. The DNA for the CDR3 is TGCGGTGCTAGGACTAGCGGGGAGTACAATGAGCAGTTCTTC.

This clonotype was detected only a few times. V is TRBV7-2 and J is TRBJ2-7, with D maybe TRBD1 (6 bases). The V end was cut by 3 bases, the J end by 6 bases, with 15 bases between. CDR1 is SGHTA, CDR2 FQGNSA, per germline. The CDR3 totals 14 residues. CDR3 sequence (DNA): TGTGCCAGCAGCTTCCGTACAGGGTTAAGCGAGCAGTACTTC. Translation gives CASSFRTGLSEQYF. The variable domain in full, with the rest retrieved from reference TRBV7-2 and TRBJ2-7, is GAGVSQSPSNKVTEKGKDVELRCDPISGHTALYWYRQSLGQGLEFLIYFQGNSAPDKSGLPSDRFSAERTGGSVSTLTIQRTQQEDSAVYLCASSFRTGLSEQYFGPGTRLTVT.

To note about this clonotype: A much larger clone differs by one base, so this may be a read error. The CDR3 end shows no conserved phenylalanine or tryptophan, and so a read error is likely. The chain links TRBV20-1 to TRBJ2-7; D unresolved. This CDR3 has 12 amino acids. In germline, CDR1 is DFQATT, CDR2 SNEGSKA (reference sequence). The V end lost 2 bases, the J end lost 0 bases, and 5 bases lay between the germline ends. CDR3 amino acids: CSARSSSYEQYL. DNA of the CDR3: TGCAGTGCTAGAAGTAGCTCCTACGAGCAGTACCTC.

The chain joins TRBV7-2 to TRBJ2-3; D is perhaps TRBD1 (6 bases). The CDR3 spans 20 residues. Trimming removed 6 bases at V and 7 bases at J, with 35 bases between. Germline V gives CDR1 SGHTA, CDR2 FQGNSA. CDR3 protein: CASSLFPTGDTRRTENTQYF. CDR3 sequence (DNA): TGTGCCAGCAGTTTATTTCCCACCGGGGACACCCGTCGGACAGAGAATACGCAGTATTTT.

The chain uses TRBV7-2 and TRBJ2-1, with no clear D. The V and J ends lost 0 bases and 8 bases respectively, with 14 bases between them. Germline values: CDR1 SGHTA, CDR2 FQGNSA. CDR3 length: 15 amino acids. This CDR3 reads CASSLALSVLYEQFF. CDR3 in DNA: TGTGCCAGCAGCTTAGCGCTCTCAGTTTTGTATGAGCAGTTCTTC. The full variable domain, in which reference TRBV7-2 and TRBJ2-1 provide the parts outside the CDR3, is GAGVSQSPSNKVTEKGKDVELRCDPISGHTALYWYRQSLGQGLEFLIYFQGNSAPDKSGLPSDRFSAERTGGSVSTLTIQRTQQEDSAVYLCASSLALSVLYEQFFGPGTRLTVL.

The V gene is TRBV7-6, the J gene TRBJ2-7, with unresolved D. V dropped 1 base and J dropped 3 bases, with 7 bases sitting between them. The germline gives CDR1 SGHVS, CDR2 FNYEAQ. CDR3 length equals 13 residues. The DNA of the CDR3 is TGTGCCAGCAGCTTAGATCACCTCTACGAGCAGTACTTC. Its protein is CASSLDHLYEQYF.